A single T cell receptor beta chain is shown here with its context. Per the original methods: Using reference gene primer amplification, nucleated cell counts were estimated. Sequencing used immunoSEQ multiplex PCR; TCRdb keeps in-frame clones, though not all of them. Clone size and V and J calls were adopted from that table, with D and trimming inferred from the DNA. The sample lists around 140,000 clones, 75% to 85% seen once, with around 3.8% in the top ten. The sample is drawn from a study of blood T cell repertoires in COVID-19. Study overall: COVID-19 samples collected from the United States, Italy and Spain covered acute and convalescent phases. T cells, B-cell-depleted T cells, or PBMCs provided the cDNA or gDNA that served as material.

The sample was peripheral blood. This clonotype originated in a man in his 70s who had recovered from COVID-19.

The CDR3, as DNA: TGCGCCAGCAGCCAGGACAGGGGGGAAATCTCTGGGGCCAACGTCCTGACTTTC. Its protein product is CASSQDRGEISGANVLTF. This chain links TRBV4-3 with TRBJ2-6, with TRBD1 identical over 10 bases. Looked up from germline, CDR1 is LGHNA and CDR2 is YSLEER. The CDR3 length is 18 residues. V dropped 3 bases and J dropped 0; count of bases not matched to a gene: 5.